This TCR beta chain was sequenced in a study of T-cell memory formation after mild COVID-19. Across the study: TCR clusters were mostly confined to one donor each. Study-wide results and caveats: In pre-infection memory, a portion of responding clones appeared, which suggested that cross-reactive memory joined. Clones that shrank (day 15 to 85) were balanced CD4/CD8, whereas later expanders leaned CD4+.

About this clonotype: Its antigen remains unknown.

After removal of 0 bases from V and 10 bases from J, the junction contained 13 bases not matched to a gene. Per the germline V gene, CDR1 is MNHEY and CDR2 is SMNVEV (reference sequence). This CDR3 spans 18 amino acids. TCRdb re-called the 5' RACE reads with MiXCR, one entry per CDR3 protein. Among just over 200,000 distinct CDR3 sequences listed, 9.5% were seen once. This receptor was taken from a man younger than 35 who had mild COVID-19 (a few samples of this study predate the infection). Cell type and time point are not known. The rearrangement uses TRBV27 and TRBJ1-6; TRBD1 agrees at 9 bases. The sequencing input was PBMCs or a T cell subset sorted from them (not recorded which). Here the CDR3 reads CASSLSISGTGTISPLHF. In nucleotides, the CDR3 is TGTGCCAGCAGTTTATCAATATCCGGGACAGGGACGATCTCACCCCTCCACTTT.